This T cell receptor beta chain was sequenced in a study of blood T cell repertoires in COVID-19. Assay used: immunoSEQ multiplex PCR; TCRdb lists only in-frame clones, some missing. The table has some 170,000 clones, over 75% seen once. The germline gives CDR1 LNHDA, CDR2 SQIVND (reference sequence). This CDR3 region has 13 residues. The V end lost 1 base, the J end lost 2 bases, and 3 bases lay between the germline ends. Sequencing was carried out using peripheral blood. J is TRBJ1-5 and V is TRBV19, with D unresolved. The TCR comes from a man between 65 and 85 years old with acute or convalescent COVID-19. The CDR3 region has the DNA TGTGCCAGTAGTATAGCAGGCAATCAGCCCCAGCATTTT. This gives the protein CASSIAGNQPQHF.